A selection of T cell receptor beta chains follows, all from one sample in a study of Ad26.COV2.S vaccination and SARS-CoV-2 variants. Clones were sequenced by immunoSEQ multiplex PCR, and TCRdb holds only the in-frame ones, with some missing. The data hold more than 300,000 clones, with approximately 90% observed a single time. Sequencing used peripheral blood, obtained in a trial of Ad26.COV2.S vaccine versus placebo. These receptors were taken from a person aged 18-65 years who received the Ad26.COV2.S COVID-19 vaccine or a placebo. Each CDR3 is given with its conserved first and last residue. D genes are given only for firm matches. Not every row has a clone size; where given, it reads once, few, many or a size class.

once TRBJ1-4 TRBV10-2 - TGCGCCAGCAGTGAGGGGAGGGACGAAAAACTGTTTTTT CASSEGRDEKLFF
- TRBJ2-6 TRBV5-5 - TGTGCCAGCAGCTTGGGGGCCCAGATCTCTGGGGCCAACGTCCTGACTTTC CASSLGAQISGANVLTF
- TRBJ2-3 TRBV18 TRBD2 TGTGCCAGCTCACCAGCTAGCGGGGGGACGGATACGCAGTATTTT CASSPASGGTDTQYF
- TRBJ1-5 TRBV6-6 - TGTGCCAGCAGTTACACAGGGTATAGCAATCAGCCCCAGCATTTT CASSYTGYSNQPQHF
few TRBJ1-2 TRBV29-1 TRBD1 TGCAGCGTTTCCGTCGGGACAGGGGGCTTTATGGTATCTGGCTACACCTTC CSVSVGTGGFMVSGYTF
once TRBJ2-5 TRBV7-2 TRBD2 TGTGCCAGCAGCCCTCGGGTAGCGGGGGGTGGGGAGACCCAGTACTTC CASSPRVAGGGETQYF
- TRBJ1-3 TRBV7-6 - TGTGCCAGCAGCTTCTTCATACAAGGTTCCGCTGGAAACACCATATATTTT CASSFFIQGSAGNTIYF
- TRBJ2-3 TRBV19 - TGTGCCAGTAGTCCCGACAGTAGCACAGATACGCAGTATTTT CASSPDSSTDTQYF
- TRBJ2-7 TRBV2 TRBD2 TGTGCCAGCAGCAGACTAGCGGGAGCCCACGAGCAGTACTTC CASSRLAGAHEQYF
- TRBJ1-5 TRBV19 - TGTGCCAGTAGTATGTCAGGGATCGGCAATCAGCCCCAGCATTTT CASSMSGIGNQPQHF
- TRBJ2-7 TRBV28 - TGTGCCAGCAGTTTATTACTGGGGTCTAGGGAGCTTTCCTACGAGCAGTACTTC CASSLLLGSRELSYEQYF
- TRBJ1-3 TRBV7-6 - TGTGCCAGCAGCTTACAATTTGGAAACACCATATATTTT CASSLQFGNTIYF
- TRBJ1-4 TRBV7-9 TRBD1 TGTGCCAGCAGCTTAGGTCGGGGACAGAATAATGAAAAACTGTTTTTT CASSLGRGQNNEKLFF
- TRBJ1-5 TRBV6-2/TRBV6-3 TRBD1 TGTGCCAGCAGTGCGGCCGGGACAGGGGTGGGATATAGCAATCAGCCCCAGCATTTT CASSAAGTGVGYSNQPQHF
- TRBJ2-5 TRBV6-5 TRBD2 TGTGCCAGCAGGGGGACTAGCGGGGGAGGGACCCAGTACTTC CASRGTSGGGTQYF
- TRBJ2-1 TRBV28 - TGTGCCATCCGAGGGTGGGAGCCCTACAATGAGCAGTTCTTC CAIRGWEPYNEQFF
- TRBJ2-1 TRBV19 TRBD2 TGTGCCAGTAGTATGCGGGGAGCGGGGCTAAACAATGAGCAGTTCTTC CASSMRGAGLNNEQFF
many TRBJ1-3 TRBV9 - TGTGCCAGCAGCGTAGAAGGGGACTCTGGAAACACCATATATTTT CASSVEGDSGNTIYF
- TRBJ1-5 TRBV6-1 - TGTGCCAGCAGTGATTCGTGGGGCGGCAATCAGCCCCAGCATTTT CASSDSWGGNQPQHF
- TRBJ1-4 TRBV4-1 - TGCGCCAGCAGCCAAGCGGAACGGGCGACCATTAATGAAAAACTGTTTTTT CASSQAERATINEKLFF
- TRBJ1-1 TRBV9 - TGTGCCAGCAGCAAGGACAGCATGAACACTGAAGCTTTCTTT CASSKDSMNTEAFF
- TRBJ1-5 TRBV6-1 - TGTGCCAGCAGTGAGAATTGGTGGGGCAATCAGCCCCAGCATTTT CASSENWWGNQPQHF
- TRBJ1-2 TRBV18 TRBD1 TGTGCCAGCTCAAGAACAGCCCAGGGGGCTCCTAACTATGGCTACACCTTC CASSRTAQGAPNYGYTF
- TRBJ2-3 TRBV5-6 TRBD2 TGTGCCAGCAGCTTGGAGGCGGGGGGGCTGACAGATACGCAGTATTTT CASSLEAGGLTDTQYF
- TRBJ2-7 TRBV6-2/TRBV6-3 - TGTGCTAGCAGTTTAAGTGCCGGGGGCGCCTACGAGCAGTACTTC CASSLSAGGAYEQYF
- TRBJ2-7 TRBV7-9 - TGTGCCAGCAGCGCGGGTGGAGACTCTCTTATCTACGAGCAGTACTTC CASSAGGDSLIYEQYF
- TRBJ1-4 TRBV24-1 - TGTGCCACCAGTGATCGTGAAAAACTGTTTTTT CATSDREKLFF
- TRBJ1-4 TRBV27 - TGTGCCAGCAGCAAAGGAGGGAATAATGAAAAACTGTTTTTT CASSKGGNNEKLFF
- TRBJ2-7 TRBV27 - TGTGCCAGCAGTTGGGAAGGGGGCTACGAGCAGTACTTC CASSWEGGYEQYF
- TRBJ1-2 TRBV6-2/TRBV6-3 - TGTGCCAGCAGTTACTCGACAGTTTCGGCTTATGGCTACACCTTC CASSYSTVSAYGYTF
- TRBJ2-3 TRBV29-1 - TGCAGCGTAGAGTCAAGGGGTTGGCCGACAAGCACAGATACGCAGTATTTT CSVESRGWPTSTDTQYF
- TRBJ1-3 TRBV2 - TGTGCCAGCAGTGTCTCCGGGCCCTCTGGAAACACCATATATTTT CASSVSGPSGNTIYF
- TRBJ2-5 TRBV3-1/TRBV3-2 - TGTGCCAGCAGCCAGCAGGGAGTAGAGTACCAAGAGACCCAGTACTTC CASSQQGVEYQETQYF
- TRBJ2-1 TRBV19 - TGTGCCAGTAGTAGTCGGAATGGCGATGAGCAGTTCTTC CASSSRNGDEQFF
- TRBJ2-1 TRBV6-2/TRBV6-3 - TGTGCCAGCAGTTTAAGAGGCTACAATGAGCAGTTCTTC CASSLRGYNEQFF
- TRBJ1-5 TRBV6-1 TRBD1 TGTGCCAGCAGTGAGACAGGGGGCGGTCAGCCCCAGCATTTT CASSETGGGQPQHF
- TRBJ1-5 TRBV7-9 - TGTGCCAGCAGCTTCGGATCGGATCAGCCCCAGCATTTT CASSFGSDQPQHF
- TRBJ1-1 TRBV7-2 - TGTGCCAGCAGCTTACGGGACACCTTGAACACTGAAGCTTTCTTT CASSLRDTLNTEAFF
- TRBJ1-6 TRBV6-5 - TGTGCCAGCCAGGACCTTAATTCACCCCTCCACTTT CASQDLNSPLHF
- TRBJ2-3 TRBV28 - TGTGCCAGCAGTTTGGGACCGGGGGCCAGAGATACGCAGTATTTT CASSLGPGARDTQYF
- TRBJ2-7 TRBV5-1 - TGCGCCAGCAGCGCCCTCTTACCGGAGACCTACGAGCAGTACTTC CASSALLPETYEQYF
- TRBJ2-2 TRBV14 - TGTGCCAGCAGCCGCACCAGGGCCACCGGGGAGCTGTTTTTT CASSRTRATGELFF
- TRBJ2-2 TRBV12-3/TRBV12-4 - TGTGCCAGCAGTTTTTGGCCCGGGGAGCTGTTTTTT CASSFWPGELFF
- TRBJ1-4 TRBV25-1 - TGTGCCAGCAGTGAAGGGGGCGGGACTAATGAAAAACTGTTTTTT CASSEGGGTNEKLFF
- TRBJ1-2 TRBV10-1 - TGCGCCAGCATTACCGGGCCCGACGTCTACACCTTC CASITGPDVYTF
- TRBJ2-7 TRBV20-1 TRBD2 TGCAGTGCTAGTATCGAGCGGGAGCCGGGGGAGCAGTACTTC CSASIEREPGEQYF
- TRBJ2-1 TRBV4-3 TRBD2 TGCGCCAGCAGCCAAGATGGCCTAGCGGGAGACAATGAGCAGTTCTTC CASSQDGLAGDNEQFF
- TRBJ2-3 TRBV6-5 TRBD2 TGTGCCAGGCATGAGCGGGGCTCCACAGATACGCAGTATTTT CARHERGSTDTQYF
- TRBJ2-7 TRBV10-3 TRBD1 TGTGCCATCAGAGACTCAGGGGGTCTCTACGAGCAGTACTTC CAIRDSGGLYEQYF
- TRBJ1-4 TRBV14 TRBD1 TGTGCCAGCAGCCACCGGACAGGGGGCGAGGAAAAACTGTTTTTT CASSHRTGGEEKLFF
- TRBJ2-7 TRBV5-4 TRBD1 TGTGCCAGCAGCCCGCGGACAGGGACTGAGCAGTACTTC CASSPRTGTEQYF